One sample yielded the 32 T cell receptor beta chains listed below, sequenced in a study of shared clonotypes between healthy human individuals. Some clones are missing from TCRdb's copy, which holds only in-frame ones; the method was immunoSEQ multiplex PCR. The table has some 1,600,000 clones, about 98% seen once. Specimen: naive CD4+ T cells sorted from blood. As to subset: CD45RA+ positively selected. All receptors come from a young man in good health.

The rearrangement joins TRBV5-1 to TRBJ1-1, with 8 bases matching TRBD1. This CDR3 spans 16 amino acids. Germline V gene lookup returns CDR1 SGHRS and CDR2 YFSETQ. V was pared by 1 base and J by 3 bases, with 8 bases of the junction left unmatched. The CDR3 is CASSLFLTGVHTEAFF. CDR3 bases: TGCGCCAGCAGCTTGTTTTTGACAGGGGTGCACACTGAAGCTTTCTTT.

CDR3 in DNA: TGCAGCGTTTATACCCAACCGAGGAACACTGAAGCTTTCTTT. Its translation is CSVYTQPRNTEAFF. The chain combines TRBV29-1 with TRBJ1-1; D gene ambiguous. V dropped 5 bases and J dropped 1 base, with 14 bases sitting between them. The CDR3 is 14 residues long. Germline CDR1 reads SQVTM; CDR2 reads ANQGSEA.

V and J are TRBV18 and TRBJ1-6; the D is unclear. The germline V gene has CDR1 KGHSH and CDR2 LQKENI. The ends were cut back, 3 bases at V and 10 bases at J, with 16 bases in the middle. This CDR3 has 15 amino acids. The CDR3 DNA sequence: TGTGCCAGCTCACCGTCAATAATTCGAGAATCACCCCTCCACTTT. Protein sequence: CASSPSIIRESPLHF.

This sequence joins TRBV18 and TRBJ2-1; D gene uncertain. The V end was cut by 1 base, the J end by 0 bases, with 13 bases between. Per the germline V gene, CDR1 is KGHSH and CDR2 is LQKENI. The CDR3 consists of 17 residues. CDR3 sequence reads: CASSPRVRPSSYNEQFF. CDR3 DNA: TGTGCCAGCTCACCACGAGTACGTCCTAGCTCCTACAATGAGCAGTTCTTC.

V and J are TRBV11-2 and TRBJ2-7, with TRBD1 matching over 10 bases. Germline CDR1 reads SGHAT; CDR2 reads FQNNGV. V was clipped by 1 base and J by 1 base; unmatched bases: 7. The CDR3 runs 17 residues. The CDR3 loop reads CASSLGLGQGFSYEQYF. CDR3 nucleotide sequence: TGTGCCAGCAGCTTAGGGCTGGGACAGGGGTTTTCCTACGAGCAGTACTTC.

This clone appeared once. This chain uses TRBV27 with TRBJ2-1, with 11 positions matching TRBD2. Germline V CDR1 and CDR2: MNHEY, SMNVEV (reference sequence). J was trimmed by 3 bases and V by 7 bases; bases with no gene match: 11. This CDR3 contains 17 residues. CDR3 DNA sequence: TGTGCCAGCACCCTCCCACTCCTAGCGGGAGGCTACAATGAGCAGTTCTTC. Translating it yields CASTLPLLAGGYNEQFF.

The V gene is TRBV5-5, the J gene TRBJ2-7, with 11 positions matching TRBD2. The V gene end was trimmed by 4 bases and the J gene end by 6 bases; junction bases not matched to a gene: 15. Germline CDR1 reads SGHKS; CDR2 reads YYEKEE (reference sequence). This CDR3 has 17 amino acids. CDR3 sequence (DNA): TGTGCCAGCAGCGCCCAACTAGCGGGAGCTAGCGGGCGCGAGCAGTACTTC. The encoded protein is CASSAQLAGASGREQYF.

The chain has TRBV18 and TRBJ2-7, with a tentative D call TRBD2 (6 bases). CDR3 length equals 14 residues. Germline V CDR1 and CDR2: KGHSH, LQKENI. V lost 3 bases to trimming and J lost 2 bases, with 11 bases between them. CDR3 sequence reads: CASSPPSVPYEQYF. The DNA of the CDR3 is TGTGCCAGCTCACCGCCTAGCGTTCCCTACGAGCAGTACTTC.

This clone was counted once. The chain recombines TRBV5-5 with TRBJ1-3; D ambiguous. Germline CDR1 SGHKS, CDR2 YYEKEE (reference sequence). Trimming removed 1 base from V and 0 bases from J, with 8 bases in between. The CDR3 loop spans 15 amino acids. CDR3 coding DNA: TGTGCCAGCAGCTTGACAGTTATCTCTGGAAACACCATATATTTT. Translation: CASSLTVISGNTIYF.

V and J are TRBV6-1 and TRBJ1-2, with D hard to call. CDR3 length: 16 amino acids. Germline V gene data show CDR1 as MNHNS and CDR2 as SASEGT. Trimming took off 0 bases at V and 4 bases at J, with 15 bases between the two ends. The CDR3 loop reads CASSEAPTSTAYGYTF. As DNA, the CDR3 is TGTGCCAGCAGTGAAGCACCGACATCTACAGCCTATGGCTACACCTTC.

J is TRBJ2-2 and V is TRBV7-9, with unresolved D. The CDR3 totals 14 residues. Germline CDR1 and CDR2: SEHNR and FQNEAQ (reference sequence). Trimming left V 7 bases short and J 3 bases short, with 12 bases between. CDR3 sequence (DNA): TGTGCCAGCAACGAAGGCACCTACACCGGGGAGCTGTTTTTT. Protein product: CASNEGTYTGELFF.

On this clone: Other DNA sequences in this specimen translate into the identical CDR3. V usage is TRBV7-2 and J usage is TRBJ2-7, with D unclear. Trimming took off 3 bases at V and 1 base at J, with 1 base between the two ends. Germline CDR1 reads SGHTA; CDR2 reads FQGNSA. CDR3 length: 11 residues. This CDR3 is CASSFSYEQYF. The CDR3, as DNA: TGTGCCAGCAGCTTTTCCTACGAGCAGTACTTC.

V is TRBV5-1 and J is TRBJ2-6; 10 nucleotides agree with TRBD1. J lost 3 bases, V lost 4 bases, and 7 bases had no gene match. CDR3 length: 17 residues. The V gene's germline CDR1 is SGHRS and CDR2 YFSETQ. DNA for the CDR3: TGCGCCAGCAGCGTGGGACAGGGGACCTATGGGGCCAACGTCCTGACTTTC. Its protein product is CASSVGQGTYGANVLTF.

The chain employs TRBV6-1 and TRBJ1-2; D uncertain. V lost 0 bases and J 0 bases, leaving 11 bases between the germline ends. The CDR3 totals 16 residues. Germline lookup yields CDR1 MNHNS and CDR2 SASEGT. For the CDR3, the DNA is TGTGCCAGCAGTGAAGCAGAACTTTATGCTAACTATGGCTACACCTTC. Translated: CASSEAELYANYGYTF.

The chain combines TRBV7-2 with TRBJ1-2; D uncertain. Trimming pared 2 bases from V and 4 bases from J, leaving 8 bases between. The CDR3 consists of 13 residues. CDR1 and CDR2 from the germline V gene are SGHTA and FQGNSA. This CDR3 reads CASSLLPVYGYTF. DNA for the CDR3: TGTGCCAGCAGCTTATTGCCAGTCTATGGCTACACCTTC.

This chain joins TRBV9 and TRBJ2-3, with D maybe TRBD1 (5 bases). The germline V and J ends were trimmed by 4 bases and 2 bases, with 17 bases remaining between them. Per the germline V gene, CDR1 is SGDLS and CDR2 is YYNGEE. The CDR3 extends over 16 amino acids. CDR3 region: CASSRKGPRDTDTQYF. Written as DNA, the CDR3 is TGTGCCAGCAGCCGAAAAGGGCCCAGGGACACAGATACGCAGTATTTT.

J is TRBJ2-2 and V is TRBV19, with 8 bases identical to TRBD2. The trim removed 6 bases at V and 4 bases at J, leaving 7 bases unmatched. The germline V gene has CDR1 LNHDA and CDR2 SQIVND (reference sequence). The CDR3 is 15 residues long. CDR3 region: CASRPLTSATGELFF. The CDR3, as DNA: TGTGCCAGTAGACCACTGACTAGCGCCACCGGGGAGCTGTTTTTT.

This rearrangement joins TRBV5-5 to TRBJ2-1; TRBD1 matches at 8 bases. The CDR3 sequence is 11 residues long. From germline, CDR1 is SGHKS and CDR2 YYEKEE (reference sequence). The V and J ends lost 5 bases and 10 bases, in that order; junction bases with no gene match: 2. The CDR3 loop reads CASRRDREQFF. The CDR3 DNA follows: TGTGCCAGCAGGAGGGACAGGGAGCAGTTCTTC. Looking up the rest from reference TRBV5-5 and TRBJ2-1 gives the full variable domain: DAGVTQSPTHLIKTRGQQVTLRCSPISGHKSVSWYQQVLGQGPQFIFQYYEKEERGRGNFPDRFSARQFPNYSSELNVNALLLGDSALYLCASRRDREQFFGPGTRLTVL.

The rearrangement uses TRBV5-6 and TRBJ2-1; D unresolved. The germline V gene encodes CDR1 SGHDT and CDR2 YYEEEE. The V gene lost 2 bases and the J gene lost 7 bases, with 22 bases spanning the gap. The CDR3 consists of 17 residues. The CDR3 nucleotides read TGTGCCAGCAGCTTTAGGGCACCCCGAGCTCCTACGAATGAGCAGTTCTTC. Its translation is CASSFRAPRAPTNEQFF.

The rearrangement links TRBV9 to TRBJ2-1, with D unclear. This CDR3 is built from 15 residues. Trimming cost V 4 bases and J 4 bases, with 15 bases left between them. Germline V gene lookup returns CDR1 SGDLS and CDR2 YYNGEE. The CDR3 here is CASSPKAPGYNEQFF. CDR3 nucleotides: TGTGCCAGCAGCCCAAAGGCTCCCGGATACAATGAGCAGTTCTTC.

The gene calls are TRBV5-4 and TRBJ2-2; 9 nucleotides align to TRBD1. There are 16 residues in the CDR3. The germline CDR1 and CDR2 sequences are SGHNT and YYREEE (reference sequence). J was trimmed by 5 bases and V by 0 bases; bases with no gene match: 5. In DNA, the CDR3 is TGTGCCAGCAGCTTGGCGGACAGGGGTATAACCGGGGAGCTGTTTTTT. This gives the protein CASSLADRGITGELFF.

This sequence joins TRBV9 and TRBJ2-7; perhaps TRBD2 as D (6 bases). The CDR3 totals 15 residues. Germline CDR1 reads SGDLS; CDR2 reads YYNGEE. Trimming shortened V by 4 bases and J by 2 bases, and 16 bases separated the two germline ends. CDR3 protein: CASSPGGALTYEQYF. Here the CDR3 DNA reads TGTGCCAGCAGCCCAGGAGGGGCGCTCACCTACGAGCAGTACTTC.

The chain couples TRBV5-4 to TRBJ2-7, with 7 bases that match TRBD2. The CDR3 has 14 residues. Germline lookup yields CDR1 SGHNT and CDR2 YYREEE (reference sequence). Germline trimming cut 2 bases from V and 3 bases from J; bases unmatched to any gene: 5. The CDR3 sequence: CASSFSGRDYEQYF. In DNA, the CDR3 is TGTGCCAGCAGCTTCTCTGGGAGGGACTACGAGCAGTACTTC. Complete variable domain (other parts from reference TRBV5-4 and TRBJ2-7): ETGVTQSPTHLIKTRGQQVTLRCSSQSGHNTVSWYQQALGQGPQFIFQYYREEENGRGNFPPRFSGLQFPNYSSELNVNALELDDSALYLCASSFSGRDYEQYFGPGTRLTVT.

The chain recombines TRBV5-1 with TRBJ2-3; no firm D call. The CDR3 sequence is 15 residues long. Trimming stripped 7 bases from V and 4 bases from J, with 19 bases between. CDR1 is SGHRS, CDR2 YFSETQ, per germline. CDR3 nucleotide sequence: TGCGCCAGCTCCCACCCCGTGGTTGGCTCAGATACGCAGTATTTT. This sequence encodes CASSHPVVGSDTQYF.

Worth noting for this clone: Other DNA sequences in this sample translate to the same CDR3. The chain links TRBV20-1 to TRBJ2-3; TRBD1 or TRBD2 may be the D gene (5 bases each). V was trimmed by 6 bases and J by 8 bases, leaving 9 bases between them. Germline CDR1 reads DFQATT; CDR2 reads SNEGSKA (reference sequence). This CDR3 is 10 amino acids long. The CDR3 DNA reads TGCAGTGCATCTGGGGGTACGCAGTATTTT. It codes for CSASGGTQYF.

This CDR3 is CASSIGVAGGGGEQYF. The CDR3 nucleotides read TGCGCCAGCAGCATTGGAGTAGCGGGAGGCGGAGGCGAGCAGTACTTC. The V gene is TRBV5-1, the J gene TRBJ2-7; 10 bases agree with TRBD2. CDR1 SGHRS and CDR2 YFSETQ come from the germline V gene. With V trimmed by 4 bases and J by 6 bases, 13 bases remained unmatched. This CDR3 has 16 residues.

This rearrangement joins TRBV27 to TRBJ2-7; the match to TRBD2 covers 9 bases. V lost 4 bases, J lost 2 bases, and 6 bases stayed unmatched. This CDR3 contains 15 residues. CDR1 MNHEY and CDR2 SMNVEV come from the germline V gene (reference sequence). CDR3 in amino acids: CASSSYSGRAYEQYF. The CDR3, as DNA: TGTGCCAGCAGTTCTTATAGCGGGAGAGCCTACGAGCAGTACTTC.

The V call is TRBV7-9, the J call TRBJ2-1; either TRBD1 or TRBD2 may supply D (5 bases each). V was shortened by 5 bases and J by 6 bases, with 8 bases between the two germline ends. The CDR3 sequence is 12 residues long. The germline gives CDR1 SEHNR, CDR2 FQNEAQ (reference sequence). Here the CDR3 DNA reads TGTGCCAGCAGCAGGGACCTCAATGAGCAGTTCTTC. Its protein is CASSRDLNEQFF.

This chain joins TRBV4-3 and TRBJ1-2; 7 positions agree with TRBD1. Unmatched junction bases numbered 8, after V lost 0 bases and J lost 7 bases. There are 15 residues in the CDR3. From germline, CDR1 is LGHNA and CDR2 YSLEER. The chain's CDR3 is CASSQEATGTGGYTF. CDR3 DNA sequence: TGCGCCAGCAGCCAAGAAGCGACAGGGACCGGTGGCTACACCTTC.

This rearrangement joins TRBV6-4 to TRBJ2-6; TRBD1 matches at 11 bases. With 5 bases clipped from V and 1 base from J, the junction kept 4 bases outside the gene matches. Germline assignment: CDR1 MRHNA and CDR2 SNTAGT. The CDR3 runs 17 residues. The CDR3 sequence is CASSRTGGYSGANVLTF. CDR3 bases: TGTGCCAGCAGTAGGACAGGGGGCTATTCTGGGGCCAACGTCCTGACTTTC.

CDR3 loop: CAIKREHSTDTQYF. CDR3 nucleotide sequence: TGTGCCATCAAGCGGGAGCATAGCACAGATACGCAGTATTTT. The gene calls are TRBV10-3 and TRBJ2-3, with TRBD2 identical over 8 bases. This CDR3 has 14 residues. J lost 0 bases, V lost 7 bases, and 3 bases had no gene match. Germline assignment: CDR1 ENHRY and CDR2 SYGVKD.

This CDR3 is CASSLGLHTDTQYF. CDR3 nucleotides: TGTGCCAGCAGCTTAGGACTACACACAGATACGCAGTATTTT. The chain joins TRBV11-2 to TRBJ2-3; D is possibly TRBD2 (5 bases). Deletions cut 1 base from V and 2 bases from J, with 7 bases between. CDR1 and CDR2 (germline): SGHAT, FQNNGV. This CDR3 contains 14 residues. The full variable domain, in which reference TRBV11-2 and TRBJ2-3 provide the parts outside the CDR3, is EAGVAQSPRYKIIEKRQSVAFWCNPISGHATLYWYQQILGQGPKLLIQFQNNGVVDDSQLPKDRFSAERLKGVDSTLKIQPAKLEDSAVYLCASSLGLHTDTQYFGPGTRLTVL.